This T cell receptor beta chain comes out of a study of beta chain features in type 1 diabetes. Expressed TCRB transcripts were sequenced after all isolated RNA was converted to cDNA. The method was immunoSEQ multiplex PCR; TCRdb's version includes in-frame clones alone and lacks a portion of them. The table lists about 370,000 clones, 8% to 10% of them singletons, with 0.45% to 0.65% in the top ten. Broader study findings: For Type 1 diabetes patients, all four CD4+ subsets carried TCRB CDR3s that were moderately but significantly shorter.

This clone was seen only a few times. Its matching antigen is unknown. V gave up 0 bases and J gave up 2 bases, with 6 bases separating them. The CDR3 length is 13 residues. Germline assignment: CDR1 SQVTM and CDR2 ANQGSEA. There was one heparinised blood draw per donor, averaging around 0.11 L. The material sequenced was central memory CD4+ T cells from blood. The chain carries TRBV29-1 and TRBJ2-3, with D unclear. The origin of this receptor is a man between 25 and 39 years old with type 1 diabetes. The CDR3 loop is CSVEDQITDTQYF. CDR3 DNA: TGCAGCGTTGAAGATCAGATCACAGATACGCAGTATTTT.